This T cell receptor (beta chain) was recovered during a study of T cell responses to AZD1222 COVID-19 vaccine (dated by TCRdb to the early 2020s). Describing the broader study: Because spike-specific TCR depth and breadth did not differ between the two schedules, AZD1222 recipients who got a second dose at roughly 4 weeks were pooled with those who got a second dose at roughly 12 weeks. Trial participants were enrolled by age into 18-55, 56-69 and 70-plus year subgroups, with about 150, 28 and 57 TCR-sequenced participants respectively. A total of approximately 240 trial participants underwent TCR sequencing, of whom some 210 received two doses of AZD1222 and some 26 received two doses of the MenACWY control vaccine. Here is what the overall study found, with its caveats: The vaccine-associated CD4 TCRs covered the entire spike protein, and the dominant responses fell in regions 160-218 and 743-854. Spike-specific TCR breadth and depth rose significantly after two AZD1222 doses compared with day 0 and with MenACWY recipients. The 56-69-year group was small, and its depth increase did not reach significance, likely because of low power. Most participants were white British and females outnumbered males, and the authors suggested that clonal diversity may have been underestimated. Nearly half of unique spike-specific TCRs reportedly recognized epitopes outside regions mutated in the B.1.351 and B.1.1.7 variants. Because no samples from the day 14 peak response were available, repertoires could be characterized only after the peak T cell response. Conclusions about previously exposed vaccinees are limited, since just a handful of AZD1222 recipients were seropositive for SARS-CoV-2 at baseline.

The CDR3 regions of human TCRbeta chains were analyzed by immunosequencing. The authors processed their data as follows. Repertoire TCRs were matched against a reference library of SARS-CoV-2-specific TCRs generated with the MIRA antigen-specificity platform. Breadth meant the fraction of unique TCRs that were SARS-CoV-2-associated, whereas depth meant the fraction of total T cells that were SARS-CoV-2-associated. Each spike-specific TCR was assigned to its reactive spike region and to a CD4 or CD8 class using the MIRA data. Log10-transformed breadth and depth values were compared by one-way ANOVA with Sidak's multiple comparisons tests. In its TCRdb copy, this immuneACCESS table keeps in-frame sequences only and misses some clones. Where compared with another copy, unresolved V genes explain less than half of these, and the others have no known cause. The V and J calls and clone size were taken over from that table, and D and trimming were inferred from the DNA. The sample records roughly 140,000 clones, 91% of which are singletons. The ten largest make up 4% to 6% of the sample.

About this clone itself: This clone's antigen is unknown. It has no much larger one-base neighbor in the sample; base qualities were not kept.

Reading the label with the study, this specimen's time point is: baseline before first vaccination. Vaccinee samples came from UK trials COV001 and COV002, including a single-blind randomized controlled phase 2/3 trial of AZD1222 (ChAdOx1 nCoV-19) in healthy adults. For TCRbeta chain sequencing, PBMC samples from trial participants were taken at day 0 and at day 28 after the second dose. The CDR3 covers 16 residues, taking in both the cysteine and the phenylalanine. Only the CDR3 DNA is retained, 48 bases long and in frame from the first base. V is trimmed back by 1 base and J by 4 bases, and the junction contains 2 bases that no gene match accounts for. Per the germline V gene, SGHNT is the CDR1 and YENEEA is the CDR2.

Sequenced material: peripheral blood, taken on day 0 of AZD1222 vaccination. The receptor's source is an adult in good health. The chain couples TRBV11-3 to TRBJ2-3, with 13 bases matching TRBD2. The nucleotides read TGTGCCAGCAGCTTAGGGACTAGCGGGAGATCAGATACGCAGTATTTT. The translation is CASSLGTSGRSDTQYF.